The 23 T cell receptor beta chains below were found in one sample sequenced in a study of blood T cell repertoires in COVID-19. Assay used: immunoSEQ multiplex PCR; TCRdb lists only in-frame clones, some missing. The table shows around 300,000 clones, with roughly 86% occurring only once. Sequences were obtained from PBMCs or T cells enriched from blood (not recorded which). These receptors all come from a woman in her thirties who had recovered from COVID-19.

A few counts support this clone. The gene calls are TRBV19 and TRBJ2-7; perhaps TRBD2 as D (6 bases). The CDR3 has 14 amino acids. CDR1 is LNHDA, CDR2 SQIVND, per germline (reference sequence). Trimming cost V 3 bases and J 2 bases, with 11 bases left between them. This CDR3 reads CASSIPGLAYEQYF. The CDR3 DNA is TGTGCCAGTAGTATCCCGGGACTCGCCTACGAGCAGTACTTC.

In DNA form, the CDR3 reads TGTGCCAGCAGAGGGACTAGCGGTTTCTACGAGCAGTACTTC. Protein product: CASRGTSGFYEQYF. This rearrangement joins TRBV6-5 to TRBJ2-7; 11 bases align to TRBD2. V shed 6 bases and J 3 bases; nucleotides not matched to a gene: 4. CDR3 length: 14 amino acids. The germline V gene has CDR1 MNHEY and CDR2 SVGAGI.

This chain links TRBV4-3 with TRBJ1-2, with 7 bases that match TRBD1. The V gene end was trimmed by 0 bases and the J gene end by 8 bases; junction bases not matched to a gene: 9. Per germline, CDR1 LGHNA and CDR2 YSLEER. This CDR3 spans 15 amino acids. The chain's CDR3 is CASSQDLEGGRGYTF. The CDR3 DNA is TGCGCCAGCAGCCAAGATCTGGAAGGGGGCCGGGGCTACACCTTC.

The gene calls are TRBV5-1 and TRBJ1-2, with 7 bases that match TRBD1. This CDR3 has 14 amino acids. CDR1 and CDR2 (germline): SGHRS, YFSETQ. V trimming: 4 bases; J trimming: 8 bases; junction bases outside the gene matches: 11. The CDR3, as DNA: TGCGCCAGCAGCCTCGTCGAGGGGGCAGGCGGCTACACCTTC. It yields the protein CASSLVEGAGGYTF.

The J gene is TRBJ1-1, the V gene TRBV2; D gene unclear. The CDR3 loop spans 13 amino acids. V shed 4 bases and J shed 1 base, with 7 bases lying between them. From germline, CDR1 is SNHLY and CDR2 FYNNEI. This chain's CDR3 is CASSVERNTEAFF. The CDR3 DNA sequence: TGTGCCAGCAGTGTAGAGCGGAACACTGAAGCTTTCTTT. The full variable domain, in which reference TRBV2 and TRBJ1-1 provide the parts outside the CDR3, is EPEVTQTPSHQVTQMGQEVILRCVPISNHLYFYWYRQILGQKVEFLVSFYNNEISEKSEIFDDQFSVERPDGSNFTLKIRSTKLEDSAMYFCASSVERNTEAFFGQGTRLTVV.

This sequence joins TRBV5-1 and TRBJ2-3; 8 bases fit TRBD1. This CDR3 has 16 residues. Trimming cost V 3 bases and J 0 bases; bases outside gene matches: 6. Germline values: CDR1 SGHRS, CDR2 YFSETQ. CDR3 in DNA: TGCGCCAGCAGCTCCTGGACAGGGCTTAGCACAGATACGCAGTATTTT. It encodes CASSSWTGLSTDTQYF.

This clone showed up just once. The chain combines TRBV18 with TRBJ2-7; D may be TRBD1 (6 bases). The V gene lost 3 bases and the J gene lost 2 bases, with 14 bases spanning the gap. The CDR3 runs to 15 residues. In germline, CDR1 is KGHSH, CDR2 LQKENI. The CDR3 coding sequence is TGTGCCAGCTCACCTTCCCCAGGGGCGGCCTACGAGCAGTACTTC. Translating it yields CASSPSPGAAYEQYF.

This clone appeared a single time. V usage is TRBV6-2 or TRBV6-3 and J usage is TRBJ2-3; 7 nucleotides align to TRBD2. Germline CDR1 and CDR2: MNHEY and SVGEGT. This CDR3 comprises 18 residues. Germline trimming cut 2 bases from V and 2 bases from J; bases unmatched to any gene: 13. CDR3 region: CASSYPSIAGDHTDTQYF. Written as DNA, the CDR3 is TGTGCCAGCAGTTACCCCTCTATTGCGGGGGACCACACAGATACGCAGTATTTT.

This clone was detected a few times. J is TRBJ1-2 and V is TRBV6-2 or TRBV6-3; D not certain. The CDR3 contains 14 residues. The ends were cut back, 3 bases at V and 4 bases at J, with 12 bases in the middle. Germline values: CDR1 MNHEY, CDR2 SVGEGT. The CDR3 protein is CASSYRHGGYGYTF. The CDR3 DNA is TGTGCCAGCAGTTATCGTCACGGAGGCTATGGCTACACCTTC.

CDR3 in DNA: TGTGCCAGCAGCCGCTACAATGAGCAGTTCTTC. The encoded protein is CASSRYNEQFF. The chain links TRBV12-3 or TRBV12-4 to TRBJ2-1; D is ambiguous. The ends were cut back, 6 bases at V and 3 bases at J, with 3 bases in the middle. The CDR3 contains 11 residues.

V is TRBV7-3 and J is TRBJ2-1; D is unresolved. Germline V CDR1 and CDR2: SGHTA, FQGTGA. The CDR3 length is 13 residues. Trimming removed 0 bases from V and 5 bases from J, with 5 bases in between. This chain's CDR3 is CASSLTRDNEQFF. The CDR3 DNA is TGTGCCAGCAGCTTAACCCGCGACAATGAGCAGTTCTTC.

This chain uses TRBV4-3 with TRBJ1-2, with 9 nucleotides matching TRBD1. CDR3 length: 15 amino acids. Germline V lookup: CDR1 LGHNA, CDR2 YSLEER. V shed 1 base and J 8 bases; nucleotides not matched to a gene: 8. The CDR3 protein is CASSQGLTGGRGYTF. DNA of the CDR3: TGCGCCAGCAGCCAAGGCCTTACAGGGGGCCGGGGCTACACCTTC.

This clone was counted a single time. V is TRBV19 and J is TRBJ1-1; 8 bases fit TRBD1. V was pared by 3 bases and J by 0 bases, with 6 bases of the junction left unmatched. CDR3 length: 16 amino acids. The V gene's germline CDR1 is LNHDA and CDR2 SQIVND (reference sequence). CDR3 DNA: TGTGCCAGTAGTATTTGGGACAGGAACCTGAACACTGAAGCTTTCTTT. Protein: CASSIWDRNLNTEAFF.

The chain joins TRBV19 to TRBJ1-5, with 9 positions matching TRBD1. The CDR3 length is 18 residues. Trimming cost V 4 bases and J 6 bases; bases outside gene matches: 16. The V gene's germline CDR1 is LNHDA and CDR2 SQIVND (reference sequence). The CDR3: CASSTGYRGRMVRQPQHF. The CDR3, as DNA: TGTGCCAGTAGTACAGGATACAGGGGGCGAATGGTTCGTCAGCCCCAGCATTTT.

Notes on this clone: The junction does not match germline at one end; this may be a read error. The V and J genes are TRBV18 and TRBJ1-2; the match to TRBD1 covers 9 bases. This CDR3 has 16 amino acids. Germline CDR1 and CDR2: KGHSH and LQKENI. CDR3 in DNA: TGTGCCAGCTCCCCACGCCCCCGGACAGGGGACTATGGCTACACCTTC. It codes for CASSPRPRTGDYGYTF.

The chain recombines TRBV27 with TRBJ1-5; 7 bases match TRBD1. The CDR3 spans 15 residues. Germline CDR1 is MNHEY and CDR2 is SMNVEV (reference sequence). Trimming removed 6 bases from V and 3 bases from J; junction bases left unmatched: 8. Here the CDR3 reads CASSPDREPNQPQHF. The CDR3 nucleotides are TGTGCCAGCAGCCCCGACAGGGAGCCCAATCAGCCCCAGCATTTT.

V is TRBV7-9 and J is TRBJ2-7; D is uncertain. V gave up 1 base and J gave up 6 bases, with 7 bases separating them. The CDR3 covers 12 residues. Germline V CDR1 and CDR2: SEHNR, FQNEAQ (reference sequence). CDR3: CASSLEPPEQYF. The CDR3 coding sequence is TGTGCCAGCAGCTTAGAGCCACCCGAGCAGTACTTC. The whole variable domain, remainder taken from reference TRBV7-9 and TRBJ2-7, is DTGVSQNPRHKITKRGQNVTFRCDPISEHNRLYWYRQTLGQGPEFLTYFQNEAQLEKSRLLSDRFSAERPKGSFSTLEIQRTEQGDSAMYLCASSLEPPEQYFGPGTRLTVT.

J is TRBJ1-2 and V is TRBV9, with D possibly matching TRBD1 (5 bases). The germline gives CDR1 SGDLS, CDR2 YYNGEE. V was cut by 9 bases and J by 8 bases, with 20 bases left in between. This CDR3 comprises 13 residues. DNA for the CDR3: TGTGCCACTATTCTGGACACGCTCTGGGGCTACACCTTC. This codes for CATILDTLWGYTF.

The V gene is TRBV5-5, the J gene TRBJ1-2, with D perhaps matching TRBD1 (5 bases). V lost 4 bases and J lost 3, with 16 bases in between. The germline V gene encodes CDR1 SGHKS and CDR2 YYEKEE (reference sequence). The CDR3 consists of 15 residues. The DNA of the CDR3 is TGTGCCAGCAGCACCCTACAAACAGGTTACTATGGCTACACCTTC. It translates to CASSTLQTGYYGYTF.

CDR3 amino acids: CASSEDRNYGYTF. CDR3 coding DNA: TGTGCCAGCAGTGAAGACAGAAACTATGGCTACACCTTC. The rearrangement joins TRBV6-1 to TRBJ1-2; no reliable D call. The CDR3 has 13 amino acids. Trimming took off 1 base at V and 2 bases at J, with 5 bases between the two ends. Germline V gives CDR1 MNHNS, CDR2 SASEGT.

The chain links TRBV18 to TRBJ2-5; TRBD1 is a possible D gene (6 bases). This CDR3 region has 14 residues. With 3 bases removed from V and 0 bases from J, the gap between germline ends came to 8 bases. Germline assignment: CDR1 KGHSH and CDR2 LQKENI. The CDR3 reads CASSPHRDQETQYF. CDR3 nucleotide sequence: TGTGCCAGCTCACCGCACAGGGACCAAGAGACCCAGTACTTC.

The V gene is TRBV27, the J gene TRBJ1-2; D is possibly TRBD1 (6 bases). Germline V CDR1 and CDR2: MNHEY, SMNVEV (reference sequence). The CDR3 sequence is 14 residues long. The V end lost 2 bases, the J end lost 4 bases, and 11 bases lay between the germline ends. CDR3 amino acids: CASSLTGFSYGYTF. The CDR3 nucleotides read TGTGCCAGCAGTTTAACAGGGTTCAGCTATGGCTACACCTTC.

The chain links TRBV6-4 to TRBJ2-1, with TRBD1 matching 9 bases. V lost 5 bases, J lost 9 bases, and 11 bases stayed unmatched. CDR1 and CDR2 from the germline V gene are MRHNA and SNTAGT. The CDR3 totals 15 residues. Written as DNA, the CDR3 is TGTGCCAGCAGTTCCCCCGGGACAGGGCGCAGTGAGCAGTTCTTC. This encodes CASSSPGTGRSEQFF.